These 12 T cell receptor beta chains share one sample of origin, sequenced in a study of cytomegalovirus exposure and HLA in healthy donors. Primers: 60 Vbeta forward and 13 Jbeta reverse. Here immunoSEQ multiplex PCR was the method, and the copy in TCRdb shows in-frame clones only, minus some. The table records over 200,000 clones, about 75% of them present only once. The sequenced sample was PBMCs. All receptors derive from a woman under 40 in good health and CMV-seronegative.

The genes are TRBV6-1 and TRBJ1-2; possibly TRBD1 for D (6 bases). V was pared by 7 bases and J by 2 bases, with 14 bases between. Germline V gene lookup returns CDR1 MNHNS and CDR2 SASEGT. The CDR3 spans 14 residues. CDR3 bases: TGTGCCAGCACTTTTTCAGGGGAAAACTATGGCTACACCTTC. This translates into CASTFSGENYGYTF.

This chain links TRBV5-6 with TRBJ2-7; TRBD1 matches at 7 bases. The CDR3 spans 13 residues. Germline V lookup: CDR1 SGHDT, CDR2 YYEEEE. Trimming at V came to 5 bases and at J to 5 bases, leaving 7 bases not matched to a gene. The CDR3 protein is CASSSGQVNEQYF. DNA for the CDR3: TGTGCCAGCAGTTCTGGACAGGTTAACGAGCAGTACTTC.

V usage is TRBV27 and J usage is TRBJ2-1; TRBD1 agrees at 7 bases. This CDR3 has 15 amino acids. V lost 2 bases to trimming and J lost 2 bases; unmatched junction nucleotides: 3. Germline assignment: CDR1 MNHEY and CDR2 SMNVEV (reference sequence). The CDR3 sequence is CASSLDQGAYNEQFF. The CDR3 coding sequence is TGTGCCAGCAGTTTAGATCAGGGGGCCTACAATGAGCAGTTCTTC.

CDR3 nucleotide sequence: TGTGCCAGCAGTCAGAGACACGGAAGTGGCTACACCTTC. Amino acids: CASSQRHGSGYTF. The chain links TRBV6-1 to TRBJ1-2, with no clear D. With 5 bases removed from V and 7 bases from J, the gap between germline ends came to 14 bases. The CDR3 sequence is 13 residues long. Germline assignment: CDR1 MNHNS and CDR2 SASEGT.

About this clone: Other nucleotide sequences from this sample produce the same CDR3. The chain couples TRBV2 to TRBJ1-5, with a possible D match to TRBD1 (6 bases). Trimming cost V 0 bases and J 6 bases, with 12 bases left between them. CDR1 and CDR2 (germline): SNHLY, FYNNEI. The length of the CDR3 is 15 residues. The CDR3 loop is CASSEARGAGQPQHF. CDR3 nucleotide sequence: TGTGCCAGCAGTGAAGCACGGGGGGCGGGTCAGCCCCAGCATTTT.

This CDR3 is CATSSRTPGNTIYF. Here the CDR3 DNA reads TGTGCCACCAGCAGCAGGACTCCTGGAAACACCATATATTTT. The chain joins TRBV15 to TRBJ1-3; D is unresolved. The CDR3 totals 14 residues. The V end was cut by 3 bases, the J end by 2 bases, with 8 bases between. Germline-derived CDR1 and CDR2 are LNHNV and YYDKDF (reference sequence).

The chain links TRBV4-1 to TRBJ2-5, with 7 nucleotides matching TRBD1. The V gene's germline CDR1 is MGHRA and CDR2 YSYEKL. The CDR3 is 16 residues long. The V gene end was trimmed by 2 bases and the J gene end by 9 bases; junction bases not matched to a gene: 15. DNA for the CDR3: TGCGCCAGCAGCCAACAACAGGGGCGTATTGTGGAGGCCCAGTACTTC. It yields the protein CASSQQQGRIVEAQYF.

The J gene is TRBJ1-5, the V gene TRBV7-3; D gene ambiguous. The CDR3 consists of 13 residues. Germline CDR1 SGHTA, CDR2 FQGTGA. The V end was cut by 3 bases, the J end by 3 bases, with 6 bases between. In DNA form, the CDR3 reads TGTGCCAGCAGCTTTGGACTCAATCAGCCCCAGCATTTT. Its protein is CASSFGLNQPQHF.

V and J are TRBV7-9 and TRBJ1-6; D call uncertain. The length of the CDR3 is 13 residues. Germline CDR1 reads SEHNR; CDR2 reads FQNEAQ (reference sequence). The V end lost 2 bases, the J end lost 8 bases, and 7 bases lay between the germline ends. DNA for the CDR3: TGTGCCAGCAGCTTATTCCGGGATTCACCCCTCCACTTT. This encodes CASSLFRDSPLHF.

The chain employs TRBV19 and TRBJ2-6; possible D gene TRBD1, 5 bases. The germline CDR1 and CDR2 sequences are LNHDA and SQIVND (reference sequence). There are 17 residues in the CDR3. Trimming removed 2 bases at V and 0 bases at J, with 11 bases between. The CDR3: CASSIISGYSGANVLTF. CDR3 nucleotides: TGTGCCAGTAGTATAATCTCAGGGTACTCTGGGGCCAACGTCCTGACTTTC.

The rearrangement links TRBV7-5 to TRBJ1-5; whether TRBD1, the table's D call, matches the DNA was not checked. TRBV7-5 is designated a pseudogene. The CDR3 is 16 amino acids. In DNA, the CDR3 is TGTGCCAGAAGGTGGGTAAGGGACAGACCCAATCAGCCCCAGCATTTT. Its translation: CARRWVRDRPNQPQHF.

The CDR3 protein is CASSEDRDNEQFF. The CDR3 coding sequence is TGTGCCAGCAGCGAAGACAGGGACAATGAGCAGTTCTTC. The chain recombines TRBV7-3 with TRBJ2-1, with 7 bases that match TRBD1. V shed 5 bases, J shed 5 bases, and the junction held 3 bases outside the gene matches. Germline CDR1 reads SGHTA; CDR2 reads FQGTGA. The CDR3 extends over 13 amino acids.